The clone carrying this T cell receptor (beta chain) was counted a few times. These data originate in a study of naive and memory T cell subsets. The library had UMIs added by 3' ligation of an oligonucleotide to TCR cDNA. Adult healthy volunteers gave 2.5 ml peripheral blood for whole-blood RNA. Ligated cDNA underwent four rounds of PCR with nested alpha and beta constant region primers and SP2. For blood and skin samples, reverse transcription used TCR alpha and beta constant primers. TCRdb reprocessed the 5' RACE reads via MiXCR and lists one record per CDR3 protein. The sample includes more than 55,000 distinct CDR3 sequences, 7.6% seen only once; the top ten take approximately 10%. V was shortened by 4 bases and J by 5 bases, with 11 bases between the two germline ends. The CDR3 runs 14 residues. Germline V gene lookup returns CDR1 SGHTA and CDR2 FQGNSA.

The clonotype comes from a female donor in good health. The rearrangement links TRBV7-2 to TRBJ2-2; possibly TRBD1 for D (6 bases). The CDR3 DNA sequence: TGTGCCAGCAGCTCAATGCAGGGGACCGGGGAGCTGTTTTTT. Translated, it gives CASSSMQGTGELFF.